This T cell receptor beta chain was retrieved from a study of shared clonotypes between healthy human individuals (dated by TCRdb to between 2020 and 2021). In terms of the full investigation: The cohort included three men and a couple of women between 18 and 49 years of age. Blood TCR repertoires of a handful of healthy adults were deeply sequenced to estimate repertoire size and the extent of clonotype sharing between individuals. Libraries were prepared and TCR repertoires were sequenced by different laboratories using diverse techniques, in order to increase sequencing depth and limit assay-specific biases. Per donor, leukapheresis produced somewhere between about 0.94 and 8.9 billion PBMCs. Broad study findings and their caveats: Because the study included a small number of donors, the genetic and exposure-history diversity represented was limited. Pairwise subsampling indicated that sequencing depth was expected to affect the degree of clonotype sharing among donors. Sampling was restricted to blood, and TCR repertoires in tissues likely differ from the TCR repertoires found in blood.

This clone was seen once. It lacks a known antigen. Base qualities are not at hand, and no much larger clone is one base apart. Donors were healthy HIV-negative adults with no recently reported acute infections or vaccinations. Every donor was a Caucasian adult living in Nashville, Tennessee, USA. For unsorted samples, 75 million to 100 million PBMCs were counted and genomic DNA was extracted with the QIAamp DNA Blood Mini kit. After blood collection by leukapheresis, PBMCs were isolated using Ficoll-Histopaque density gradient centrifugation and then cryopreserved in the vapor phase of liquid nitrogen. Using the deep immunoSEQ assay, TCR CDR3 regions were amplified from genomic DNA by multiplex PCR. Extracted genomic DNA from each cell subset was spread evenly across all wells of several immunoSEQ 96-well plates, with each plate serving as a replicate. Each replicate PCR for unsorted PBMC received roughly 300 ng genomic DNA, equal to about 30,000 T cell genomes. Ten immunoSEQ deep assay plates were used to sequence unsorted PBMC genomic DNA. Purified libraries were measured with a Qubit 3.0 fluorometer, size-checked on a Bioanalyzer 2100, and measured again with the KAPA Library Quantification kit. A separate single-read 150-cycle Illumina NextSeq 550 flow cell was used to sequence each immunoSEQ 96-well plate. Per the original workflow: The immunoSEQ output contained only junctional sequences without quality scores, so filtering could not match that applied to full-length reads. To assign V/J genes and CDR3, sequences were annotated against IMGT germline references using PyIR, a Python wrapper for IgBLAST v1.9. Reads were removed for weak V/J assignments (E-value above 1e-6), missing CDR3, stop codons, out-of-frame junctions, or ambiguous translated residues. V3J clonotypes were defined as sequences sharing the same inferred V gene, J gene, and CDR3 amino acid sequence. Percentage overlap between repertoires was calculated by dividing the number of shared unique clonotypes by the size of the smaller repertoire. RTK rarefaction, the Chao1 estimator, and Recon v2.1 estimates of unobserved clonotypes were used to assess repertoire richness. In its TCRdb copy, this immuneACCESS table keeps in-frame sequences only and misses some clones. Where compared with another copy, unresolved V genes explain less than half of these, and the others have no known cause. V, J and clone size are taken as reported in that table, and D and trimming were inferred from the DNA itself. The sample includes about 510,000 clones, with 60% to 80% observed a single time. Together, the top ten hold around 13% of the sample.

This TCR came from a woman aged 40 to 55 in good health. Some clones in this sample may be carry-over from other donors' samples. The material sequenced was PBMCs.

The CDR3 corresponds to CASSKAQGLGGEQFF. The sequence in DNA is TGTGCCAGCAGCAAAGCGCAAGGACTAGGTGGTGAGCAGTTCTTC. The chain employs TRBV21-1 and TRBJ2-1; the table's D call, TRBD2, was not checked against the DNA. TRBV21-1 is recorded as a pseudogene. The CDR3 measures 15 amino acids from cysteine to phenylalanine. CDR3 DNA is the only sequence kept; it has 45 bases, read in frame from the first base.